This TCR beta chain is drawn from a study of tumor-infiltrating lymphocytes in primary liver carcinoma. Whole-study results and caveats: Tumors had a top-250-clone fraction that was significantly higher than blood (p = 0.039).

TCR beta cDNA came from around 500 ng total RNA, primed with a constant-region primer. Slightly modified ARM-PCR served as the procedure for the TCR beta libraries. These libraries came from three rounds of nested multiplex PCR. The opening two PCR rounds, around 11 cycles each, paired TRBV1-TRBV30 forward primers with a C-beta reverse primer. TCRdb re-derived calls from the multiplex PCR reads in MiXCR, one entry per CDR3 protein. Here the sample spans over 100,000 distinct CDR3 sequences, around two thirds being singletons. Co-extraction of both nucleic acids (RNA and DNA) used about 19-33 mg of unsorted bulk tissue. This clonotype was detected once. Its antigen remains unknown. The CDR3 sequence is 17 residues long. The germline V gene encodes CDR1 MNHNS and CDR2 SASEGT.

The TCR comes from a woman in her fifties or sixties with primary liver carcinoma and hepatitis B virus infection. The chain joins TRBV6-1 to TRBJ1-5; D not resolved. Sequencing was carried out using tumor-adjacent normal liver tissue. CDR3 in DNA: TGTGCTAGCCGTGATTTCGGGTCAGAAAGTGGCAATCAGCCCCAGCATTTT. Translation: CASRDFGSESGNQPQHF.